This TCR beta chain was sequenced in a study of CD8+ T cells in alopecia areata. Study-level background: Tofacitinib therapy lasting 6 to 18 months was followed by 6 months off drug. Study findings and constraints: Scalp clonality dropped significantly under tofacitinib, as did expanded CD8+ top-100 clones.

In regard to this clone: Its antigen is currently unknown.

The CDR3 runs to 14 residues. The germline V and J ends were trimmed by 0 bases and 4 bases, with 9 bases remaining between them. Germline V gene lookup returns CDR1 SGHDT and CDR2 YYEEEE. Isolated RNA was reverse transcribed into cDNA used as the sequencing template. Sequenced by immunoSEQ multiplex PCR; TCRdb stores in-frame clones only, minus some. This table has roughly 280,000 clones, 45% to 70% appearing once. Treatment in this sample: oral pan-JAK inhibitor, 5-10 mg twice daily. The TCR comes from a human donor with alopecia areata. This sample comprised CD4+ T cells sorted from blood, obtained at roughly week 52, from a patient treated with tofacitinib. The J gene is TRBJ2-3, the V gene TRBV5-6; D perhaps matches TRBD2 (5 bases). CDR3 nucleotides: TGTGCCAGCAGCTTGGTGGGAGCCGCAGATACGCAGTATTTT. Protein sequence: CASSLVGAADTQYF. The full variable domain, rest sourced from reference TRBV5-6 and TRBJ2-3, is DAGVTQSPTHLIKTRGQQVTLRCSPKSGHDTVSWYQQALGQGPQFIFQYYEEEERQRGNFPDRFSGHQFPNYSSELNVNALLLGDSALYLCASSLVGAADTQYFGPGTRLTVL.